The present T cell receptor (beta chain) was sequenced within a study of blood T cells in healthy people across ages. Notes on the study in general: In these data, TCR beta diversity tracked strongly with naive T cell percentage. Both naive CD4+ cell counts and diversity were greater in long-lived donors than in aged donors.

Of note for this clonotype: Its antigen is as yet unknown.

Then a second PCR, running about 6 to 11 cycles, was carried out with a sample-barcoded 5' primer and a J-beta primer mix. The authors tagged each cDNA molecule using a template-switch adaptor with 12 random nucleotides. In TCRdb, the 5' RACE reads were re-called with MiXCR into one record per CDR3 protein. The sample contains approximately 490,000 distinct CDR3 sequences, less than 25% of which appear only once. CDR3 length: 15 residues. V trimming: 3 bases; J trimming: 2 bases; junction bases outside the gene matches: 6. CDR1 and CDR2 from the germline V gene are DFQATT and SNEGSKA (reference sequence). The sample was also reused in another study, on T cells of mothers and their children.

The source of this sequence is a boy aged 10-17 years in good health. Sequenced input: blood. This chain uses TRBV20-1 with TRBJ2-3, with 9 nucleotides matching TRBD2. This chain's CDR3 is CSARTLAGNTDTQYF. The CDR3 nucleotides are TGCAGTGCTAGGACACTAGCGGGCAACACAGATACGCAGTATTTT.